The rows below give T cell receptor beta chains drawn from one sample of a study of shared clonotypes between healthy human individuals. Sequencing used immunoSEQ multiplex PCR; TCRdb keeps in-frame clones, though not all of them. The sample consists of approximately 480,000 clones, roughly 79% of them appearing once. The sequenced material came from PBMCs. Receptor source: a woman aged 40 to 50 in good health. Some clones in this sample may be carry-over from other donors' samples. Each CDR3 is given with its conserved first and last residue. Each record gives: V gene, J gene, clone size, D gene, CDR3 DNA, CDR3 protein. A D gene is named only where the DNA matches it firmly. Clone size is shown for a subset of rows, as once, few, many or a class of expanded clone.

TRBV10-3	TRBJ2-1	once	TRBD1	TGTGCCATCAGAGACGGGACAGGGGGCAAAGGAAATGAGCAGTTCTTC	CAIRDGTGGKGNEQFF
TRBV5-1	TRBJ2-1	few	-	TGCGCCAGCAGCTTGCAACCGGGGGATTACAATGAGCAGTTCTTC	CASSLQPGDYNEQFF
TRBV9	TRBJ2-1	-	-	TGTGCCAGCAGCGGATTGCTCAATGAGCAGTTCTTC	CASSGLLNEQFF
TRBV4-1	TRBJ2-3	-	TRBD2	TGCGCCAGCAGCCAATTAGCGGGACCTCTCCCAGATACGCAGTATTTT	CASSQLAGPLPDTQYF
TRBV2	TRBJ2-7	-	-	TGTGCCAGCAGTGGGAGTGTCTACGAGCAGTACTTC	CASSGSVYEQYF
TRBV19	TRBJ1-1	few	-	TGTGCCAGTAGTCACCAGGGTAACACTGAAGCTTTCTTT	CASSHQGNTEAFF
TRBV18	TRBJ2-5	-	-	TGTGCCAGCTCACCAGGGCTGATAGAGACCCAGTACTTC	CASSPGLIETQYF
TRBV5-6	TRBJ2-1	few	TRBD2	TGTGCCAGCAGCTTAGGACTAGCGGGGCTCAATGAGCAGTTCTTC	CASSLGLAGLNEQFF
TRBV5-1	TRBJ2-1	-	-	TGCGCCAGCAGCTTTGGGCAGGGGTATGAGCAGTTCTTC	CASSFGQGYEQFF
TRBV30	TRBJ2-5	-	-	TGTGCCTGGAGTCAGGGGGGCCAAGAGACCCAGTACTTC	CAWSQGGQETQYF
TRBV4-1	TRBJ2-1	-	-	TGCGCCAGCAGCCCTGTCCCAAAAAACAATGAGCAGTTCTTC	CASSPVPKNNEQFF
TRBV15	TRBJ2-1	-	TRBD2	TGTGCCACCAGCAGAAGAAGCCTAGCGGACTCCTACAATGAGCAGTTCTTC	CATSRRSLADSYNEQFF
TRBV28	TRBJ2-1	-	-	TGTGCCAGCAGGGAGGACGTTACGTACAATGAGCAGTTCTTC	CASREDVTYNEQFF
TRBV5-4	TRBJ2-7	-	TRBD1	TGTGCCAGCAGCTCCCCGACAGGGGCAGACTACGAGCAGTACTTC	CASSSPTGADYEQYF
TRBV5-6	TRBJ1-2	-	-	TGTGCCAGCAGGGGGACCGGGACCCCTCGGCAACTCCAGGGCTACACCTTC	CASRGTGTPRQLQGYTF
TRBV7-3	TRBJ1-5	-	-	TGTGCCAGCAGCTCAACGAGGGGGCAGCCCCAGCATTTT	CASSSTRGQPQHF
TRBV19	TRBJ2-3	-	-	TGTGCCAGTAGTATAGGGACGGGATTCACAGATACGCAGTATTTT	CASSIGTGFTDTQYF
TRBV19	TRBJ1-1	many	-	TGTGCCAGTATGGTGAGGGGGACCACTGAAGCTTTCTTT	CASMVRGTTEAFF
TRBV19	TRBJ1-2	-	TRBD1	TGTGCCAGTAGTACCGACAGGGCCTCGGGCTACACCTTC	CASSTDRASGYTF
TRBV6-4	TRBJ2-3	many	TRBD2	TGTGCCAGCAGTGAAGGTCTAGCGGAAACAGATACGCAGTATTTT	CASSEGLAETDTQYF
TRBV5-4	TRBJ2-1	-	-	TGTGCCAGCAGCTTGGCAGGGCAGGCGGGGAATGAGCAGTTCTTC	CASSLAGQAGNEQFF
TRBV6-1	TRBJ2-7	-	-	TGTGCCAGCAGTGAATTAGCTGGGGTTGGGGACCTATACTTC	CASSELAGVGDLYF
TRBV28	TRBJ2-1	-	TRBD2	TGTGCCAGCAGTCCCTGGACTAGCGGGGAACACAATGAGCAGTTCTTC	CASSPWTSGEHNEQFF
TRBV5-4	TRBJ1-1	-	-	TGTGCCAGCAGCTCGATAACAGGGTTCACTGAAGCTTTCTTT	CASSSITGFTEAFF
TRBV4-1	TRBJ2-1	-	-	TGCGCCAGCAGCCAAGATTTAGGGAGCTCCTACAATGAGCAGTTCTTC	CASSQDLGSSYNEQFF
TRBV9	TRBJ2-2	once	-	TGTGCCAGCAGCGAGGCTGGGTCCGGGGAGCTGTTTTTT	CASSEAGSGELFF
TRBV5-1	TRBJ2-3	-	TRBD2	TGCGCCAGCAGGGCTAGCGGGAGCACAGATACGCAGTATTTT	CASRASGSTDTQYF
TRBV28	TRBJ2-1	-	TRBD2	TGTGCCAGCAGAACCGGGACTAGCGGTTACAATGAGCAGTTCTTC	CASRTGTSGYNEQFF
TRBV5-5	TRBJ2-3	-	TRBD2	TGTGCCAGCAGCGCACGGGAGGGAGTGTCTGTCGATACGCAGTATTTT	CASSAREGVSVDTQYF
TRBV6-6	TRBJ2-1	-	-	TGTGCCAGCAGTGGAGGGGGTCCTCACAATGAGCAGTTCTTC	CASSGGGPHNEQFF
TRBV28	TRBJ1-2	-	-	TGTGCCAGCAGTTTCCCCCAGGGGAATGGCTACACCTTC	CASSFPQGNGYTF
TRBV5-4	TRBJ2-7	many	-	TGTGCCAGCAGCTTGGCGCCTGGCGAGCAGTACTTC	CASSLAPGEQYF
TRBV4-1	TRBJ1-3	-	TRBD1	TGCGCCAGCAGCCAAGACGGGACAGTTGGAAACACCATATATTTT	CASSQDGTVGNTIYF
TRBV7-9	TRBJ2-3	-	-	TGTGCCAGCAGCCTTACAGGGAGCACAGATACGCAGTATTTT	CASSLTGSTDTQYF
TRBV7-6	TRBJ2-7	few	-	TGTGCCAGCAGCTTAGGGACGGAAGACTACGAGCAGTACTTC	CASSLGTEDYEQYF
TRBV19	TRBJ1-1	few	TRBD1	TGTGCCAGTAGCGACAGGGGGCTAAATGAAGCTTTCTTT	CASSDRGLNEAFF
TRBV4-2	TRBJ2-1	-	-	TGTGCCAGCAGCCAAGAAGGTCTTTCGGACAATGAGCAGTTCTTC	CASSQEGLSDNEQFF
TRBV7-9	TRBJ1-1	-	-	TGTGCCAGCAGCTTAAGGGGGGAGACTGAAGCTTTCTTT	CASSLRGETEAFF
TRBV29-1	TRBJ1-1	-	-	TGCAGCGTCGTCGGAGGGCGGGCGAACACTGAAGCTTTCTTT	CSVVGGRANTEAFF
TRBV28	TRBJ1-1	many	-	TGTGCCAGCAGTTTATTGGACACTGAAGCTTTCTTT	CASSLLDTEAFF
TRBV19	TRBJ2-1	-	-	TGTGCCAGTAGTATGGGAAGGGGGCGGGGGCAGTTCTTC	CASSMGRGRGQFF
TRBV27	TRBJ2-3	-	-	TGTGCCAGCAGTTCCCCCCGGGGGAGGGGGACAGATACGCAGTATTTT	CASSSPRGRGTDTQYF
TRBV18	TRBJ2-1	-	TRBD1	TGTGCCAGCTCACCATTAGCTCGGTCAGGGGGCTACAATGAGCAGTTCTTC	CASSPLARSGGYNEQFF
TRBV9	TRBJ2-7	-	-	TGTGCCAGCAGCGTCGGCCGGGGGAGCTACGAGCAGTACTTC	CASSVGRGSYEQYF